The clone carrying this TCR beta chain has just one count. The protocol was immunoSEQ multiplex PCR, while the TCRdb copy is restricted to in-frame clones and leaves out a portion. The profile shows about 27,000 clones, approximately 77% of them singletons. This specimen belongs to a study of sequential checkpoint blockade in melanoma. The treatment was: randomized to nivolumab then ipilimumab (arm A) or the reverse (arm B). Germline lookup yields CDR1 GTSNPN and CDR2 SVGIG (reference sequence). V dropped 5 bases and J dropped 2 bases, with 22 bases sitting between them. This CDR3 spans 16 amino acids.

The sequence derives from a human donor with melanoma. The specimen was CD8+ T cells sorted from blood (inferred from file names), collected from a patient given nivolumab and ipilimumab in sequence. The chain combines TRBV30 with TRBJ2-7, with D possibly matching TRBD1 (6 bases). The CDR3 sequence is CAWEDYSGTKPYEQYF. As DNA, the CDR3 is TGTGCCTGGGAAGATTATTCCGGGACAAAGCCCTACGAGCAGTACTTC. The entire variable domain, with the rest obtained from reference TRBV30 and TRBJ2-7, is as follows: SQTIHQWPATLVQPVGSPLSLECTVEGTSNPNLYWYRQAAGRGLQLLFYSVGIGQISSEVPQNLSASRPQDRQFILSSKKLLLSDSGFYLCAWEDYSGTKPYEQYFGPGTRLTVT.